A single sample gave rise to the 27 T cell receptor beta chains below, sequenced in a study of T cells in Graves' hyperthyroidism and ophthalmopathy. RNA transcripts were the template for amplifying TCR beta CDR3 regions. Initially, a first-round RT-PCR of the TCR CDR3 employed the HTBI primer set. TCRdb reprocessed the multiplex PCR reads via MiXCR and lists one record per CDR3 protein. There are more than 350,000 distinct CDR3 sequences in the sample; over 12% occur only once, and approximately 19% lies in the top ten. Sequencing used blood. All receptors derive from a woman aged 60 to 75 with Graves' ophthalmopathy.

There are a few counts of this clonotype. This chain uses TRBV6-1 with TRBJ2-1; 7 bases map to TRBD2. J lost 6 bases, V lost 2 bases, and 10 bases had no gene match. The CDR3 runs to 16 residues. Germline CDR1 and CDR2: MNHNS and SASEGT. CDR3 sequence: CASSELVGLQVNEQFF. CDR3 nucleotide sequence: TGTGCCAGCAGTGAATTAGTGGGACTACAGGTCAATGAGCAGTTCTTC.

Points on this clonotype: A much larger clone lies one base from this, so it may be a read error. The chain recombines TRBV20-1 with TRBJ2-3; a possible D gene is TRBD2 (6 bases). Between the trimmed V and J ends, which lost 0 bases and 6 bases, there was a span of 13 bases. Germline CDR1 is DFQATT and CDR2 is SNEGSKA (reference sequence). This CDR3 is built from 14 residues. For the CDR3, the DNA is TGCAGTGCTAGAGATAGTAGAGGGAGGGATACGCAGTATTTT. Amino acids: CSARDSRGRDTQYF.

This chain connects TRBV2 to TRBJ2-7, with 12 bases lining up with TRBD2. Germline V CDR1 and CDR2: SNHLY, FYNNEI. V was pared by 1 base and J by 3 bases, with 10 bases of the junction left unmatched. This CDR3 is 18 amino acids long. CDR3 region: CASSEVGQLTSGSYEQYF. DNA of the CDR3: TGTGCCAGCAGTGAAGTTGGACAGTTGACTAGCGGGAGCTACGAGCAGTACTTC.

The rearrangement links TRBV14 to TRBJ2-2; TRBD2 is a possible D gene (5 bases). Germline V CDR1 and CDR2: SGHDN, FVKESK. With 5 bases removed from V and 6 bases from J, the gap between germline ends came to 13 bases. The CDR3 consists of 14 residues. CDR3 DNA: TGTGCCAGCAGCAACCCCGGGGTCGCCGGGGAGCTGTTTTTT. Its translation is CASSNPGVAGELFF.

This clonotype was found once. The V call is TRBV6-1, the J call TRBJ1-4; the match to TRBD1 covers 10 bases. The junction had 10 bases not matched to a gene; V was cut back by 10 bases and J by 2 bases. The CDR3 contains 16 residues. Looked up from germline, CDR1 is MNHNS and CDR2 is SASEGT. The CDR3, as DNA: TGTGCCACTGGGGTGGGGACAGGGGCTACTAATGAAAAACTGTTTTTT. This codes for CATGVGTGATNEKLFF.

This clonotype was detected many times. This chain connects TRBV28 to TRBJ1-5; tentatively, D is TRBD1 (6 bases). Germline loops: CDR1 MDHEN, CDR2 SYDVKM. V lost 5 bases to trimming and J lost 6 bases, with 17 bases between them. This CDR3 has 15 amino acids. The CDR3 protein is CASSARDQGTQPQHF. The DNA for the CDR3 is TGTGCCAGCAGTGCCCGGGACCAGGGGACTCAGCCCCAGCATTTT.

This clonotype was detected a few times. This CDR3 is CASSVESETSGYNEQFF. The CDR3 region has the DNA TGTGCCAGCAGCGTAGAATCTGAGACTAGCGGCTACAATGAGCAGTTCTTC. This sequence joins TRBV9 and TRBJ2-1, with 9 bases matching TRBD2. V trimming: 0 bases; J trimming: 3 bases; junction bases outside the gene matches: 7. CDR1 and CDR2 (germline): SGDLS, YYNGEE. The length of the CDR3 is 17 residues.

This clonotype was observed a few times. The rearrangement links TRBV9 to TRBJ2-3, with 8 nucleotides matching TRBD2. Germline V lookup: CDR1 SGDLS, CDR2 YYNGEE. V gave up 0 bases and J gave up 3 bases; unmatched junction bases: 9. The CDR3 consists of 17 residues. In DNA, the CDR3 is TGTGCCAGCAGCGTAGGGGCGGGAGGTGGTGGTACAGATACGCAGTATTTT. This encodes CASSVGAGGGGTDTQYF.

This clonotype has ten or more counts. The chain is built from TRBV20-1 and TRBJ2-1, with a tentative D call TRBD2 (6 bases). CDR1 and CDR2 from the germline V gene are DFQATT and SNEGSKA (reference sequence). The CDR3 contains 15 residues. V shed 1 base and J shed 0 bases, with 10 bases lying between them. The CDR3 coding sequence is TGCAGTGCTAGAGCCCTAGCGAGCTCCTACAATGAGCAGTTCTTC. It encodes CSARALASSYNEQFF.

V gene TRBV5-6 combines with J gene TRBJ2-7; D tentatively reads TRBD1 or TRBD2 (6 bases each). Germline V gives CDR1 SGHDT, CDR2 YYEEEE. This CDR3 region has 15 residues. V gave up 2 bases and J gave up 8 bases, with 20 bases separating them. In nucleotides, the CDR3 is TGTGCCAGCAGCTTAGGGGGGCAAGGCGGGGTTCAGCAGTACTTC. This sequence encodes CASSLGGQGGVQQYF. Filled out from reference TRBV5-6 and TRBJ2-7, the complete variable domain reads DAGVTQSPTHLIKTRGQQVTLRCSPKSGHDTVSWYQQALGQGPQFIFQYYEEEERQRGNFPDRFSGHQFPNYSSELNVNALLLGDSALYLCASSLGGQGGVQQYFGPGTRLTVT.

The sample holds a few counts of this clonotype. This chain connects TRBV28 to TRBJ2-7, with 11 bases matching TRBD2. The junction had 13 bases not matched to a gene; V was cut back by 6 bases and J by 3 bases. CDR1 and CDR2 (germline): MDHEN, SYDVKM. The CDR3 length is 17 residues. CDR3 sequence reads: CASSASGRPLIFYEQYF. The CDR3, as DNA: TGTGCCAGCAGCGCTAGCGGGAGGCCCTTAATTTTCTACGAGCAGTACTTC.

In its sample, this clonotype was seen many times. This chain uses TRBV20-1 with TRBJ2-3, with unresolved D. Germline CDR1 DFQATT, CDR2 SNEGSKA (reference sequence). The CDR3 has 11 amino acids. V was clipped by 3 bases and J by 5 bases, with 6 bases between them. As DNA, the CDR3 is TGCAGTGCTAGCAGGAGAGATACGCAGTATTTT. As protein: CSASRRDTQYF.

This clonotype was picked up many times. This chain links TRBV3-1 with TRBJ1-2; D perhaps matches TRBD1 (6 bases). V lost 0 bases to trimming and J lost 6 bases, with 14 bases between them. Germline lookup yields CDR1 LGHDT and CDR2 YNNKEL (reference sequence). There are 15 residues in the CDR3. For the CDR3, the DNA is TGTGCCAGCAGCCAAGATGGGCGGACAGACGATGGCTACACCTTC. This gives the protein CASSQDGRTDDGYTF.

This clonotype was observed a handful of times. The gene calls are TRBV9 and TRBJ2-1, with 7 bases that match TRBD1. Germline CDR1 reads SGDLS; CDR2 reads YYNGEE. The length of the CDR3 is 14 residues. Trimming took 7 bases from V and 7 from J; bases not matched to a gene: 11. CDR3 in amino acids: CASEGGIGENEQFF. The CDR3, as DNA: TGTGCCAGCGAAGGGGGCATCGGAGAAAATGAGCAGTTCTTC.

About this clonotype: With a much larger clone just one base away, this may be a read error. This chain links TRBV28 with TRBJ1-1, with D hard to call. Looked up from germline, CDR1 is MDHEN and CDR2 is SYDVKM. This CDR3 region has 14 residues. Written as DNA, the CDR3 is TGTGCCATCAGTCCCCGGCGGAGGAACACTGAAGCTTTCTTT. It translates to CAISPRRRNTEAFF.

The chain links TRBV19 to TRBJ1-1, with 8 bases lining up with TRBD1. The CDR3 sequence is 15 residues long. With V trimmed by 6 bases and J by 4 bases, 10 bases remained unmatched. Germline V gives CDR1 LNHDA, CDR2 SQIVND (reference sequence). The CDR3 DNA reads TGTGCCAGTAGCCAAGTCAGGGGGCTAGGCACTGAAGCTTTCTTT. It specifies CASSQVRGLGTEAFF.

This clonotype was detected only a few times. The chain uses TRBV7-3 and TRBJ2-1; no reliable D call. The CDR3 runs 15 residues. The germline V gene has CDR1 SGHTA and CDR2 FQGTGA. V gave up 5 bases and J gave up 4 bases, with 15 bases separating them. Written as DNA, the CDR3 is TGTGCCAGCAGCCCGAATGCAGGACCATACAATGAGCAGTTCTTC. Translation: CASSPNAGPYNEQFF.

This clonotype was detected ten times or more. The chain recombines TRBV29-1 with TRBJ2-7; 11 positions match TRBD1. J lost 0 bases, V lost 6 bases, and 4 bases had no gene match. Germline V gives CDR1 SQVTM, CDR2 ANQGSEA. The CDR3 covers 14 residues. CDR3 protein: CSVAGTGGSYEQYF. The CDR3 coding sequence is TGCAGCGTGGCCGGGACAGGGGGCTCCTACGAGCAGTACTTC.

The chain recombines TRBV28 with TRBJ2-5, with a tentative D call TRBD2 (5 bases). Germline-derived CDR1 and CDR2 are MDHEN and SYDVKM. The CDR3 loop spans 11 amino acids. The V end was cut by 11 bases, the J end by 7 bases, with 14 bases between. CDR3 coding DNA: TGTGCCTCACGGGATCTCGGGACCCAGTACTTC. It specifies CASRDLGTQYF.

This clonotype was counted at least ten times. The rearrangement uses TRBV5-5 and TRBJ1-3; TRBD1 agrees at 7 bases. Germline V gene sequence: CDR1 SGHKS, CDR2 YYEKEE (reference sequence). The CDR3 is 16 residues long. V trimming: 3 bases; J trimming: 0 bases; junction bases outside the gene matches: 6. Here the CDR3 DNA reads TGTGCCAGCAGCTACCCGGGACAGAGCTCTGGAAACACCATATATTTT. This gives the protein CASSYPGQSSGNTIYF.

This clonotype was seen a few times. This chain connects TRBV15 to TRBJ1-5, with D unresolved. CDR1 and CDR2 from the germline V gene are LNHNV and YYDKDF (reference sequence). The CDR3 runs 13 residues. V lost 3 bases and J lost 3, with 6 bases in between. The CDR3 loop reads CATSRGFNQPQHF. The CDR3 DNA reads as TGTGCCACCAGCAGGGGATTCAATCAGCCCCAGCATTTT.

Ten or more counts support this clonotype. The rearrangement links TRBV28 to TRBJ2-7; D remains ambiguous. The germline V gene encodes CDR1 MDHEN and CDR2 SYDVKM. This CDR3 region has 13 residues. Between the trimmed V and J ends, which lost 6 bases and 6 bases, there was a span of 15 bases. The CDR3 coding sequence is TGTGCCAGCAGCTACGGACGGCCCCGCGAGCAGTACTTC. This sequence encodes CASSYGRPREQYF. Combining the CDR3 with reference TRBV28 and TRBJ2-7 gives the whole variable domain DVKVTQSSRYLVKRTGEKVFLECVQDMDHENMFWYRQDPGLGLRLIYFSYDVKMKEKGDIPEGYSVSREKKERFSLILESASTNQTSMYLCASSYGRPREQYFGPGTRLTVT.

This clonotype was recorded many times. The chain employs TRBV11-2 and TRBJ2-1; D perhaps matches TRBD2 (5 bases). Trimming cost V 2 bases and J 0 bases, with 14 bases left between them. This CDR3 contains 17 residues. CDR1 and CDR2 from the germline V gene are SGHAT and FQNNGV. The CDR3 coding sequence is TGTGCCAGCAGCTTACTACCCAGGACTTCCTCCTACAATGAGCAGTTCTTC. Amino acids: CASSLLPRTSSYNEQFF.

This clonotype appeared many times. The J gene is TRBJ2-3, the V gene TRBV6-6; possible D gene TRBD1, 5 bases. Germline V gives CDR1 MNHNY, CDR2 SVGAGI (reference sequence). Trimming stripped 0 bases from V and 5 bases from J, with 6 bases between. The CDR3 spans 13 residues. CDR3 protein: CASSYSRGDTQYF. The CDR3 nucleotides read TGTGCCAGCAGTTACTCTAGGGGAGATACGCAGTATTTT.

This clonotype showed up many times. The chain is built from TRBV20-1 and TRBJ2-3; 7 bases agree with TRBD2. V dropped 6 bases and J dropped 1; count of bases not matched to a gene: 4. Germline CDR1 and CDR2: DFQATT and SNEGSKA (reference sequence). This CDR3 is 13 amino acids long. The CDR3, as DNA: TGCAGTGCCGACCTAGCGGGCACAGATACGCAGTATTTT. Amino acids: CSADLAGTDTQYF.

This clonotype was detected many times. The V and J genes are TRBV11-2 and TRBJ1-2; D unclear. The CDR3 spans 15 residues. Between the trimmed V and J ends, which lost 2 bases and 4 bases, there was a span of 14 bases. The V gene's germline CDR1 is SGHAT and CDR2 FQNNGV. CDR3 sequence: CASSLSSSVRYGYTF. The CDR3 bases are TGTGCCAGCAGCTTATCATCGTCCGTCCGCTATGGCTACACCTTC.

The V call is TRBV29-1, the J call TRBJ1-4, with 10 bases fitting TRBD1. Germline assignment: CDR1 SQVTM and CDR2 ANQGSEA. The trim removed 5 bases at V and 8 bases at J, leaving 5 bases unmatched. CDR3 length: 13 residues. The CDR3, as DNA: TGCAGCGTTCAGACAGGGGGCGGAGAAAAACTGTTTTTT. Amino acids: CSVQTGGGEKLFF.